The T cell receptor (beta chain) described here comes from a study of cytomegalovirus exposure and HLA in healthy donors. Study-wide results and caveats: According to the study, roughly 160 TCR beta chains were cytomegalovirus-associated. Later genetic work tied a missense DCLRE1C variant to beta-chain V and J trimming.

The PCR ran on 60 Vbeta and 13 Jbeta primers. Produced via immunoSEQ multiplex PCR; TCRdb's table is partial and in-frame only. The sample shows approximately 210,000 clones, more than 75% of them seen only once. J lost 2 bases, V lost 0 bases, and 12 bases had no gene match. This CDR3 contains 20 residues. The germline V gene encodes CDR1 MGHRA and CDR2 YSYEKL. About this clone: The antigen is unknown.

The gene calls are TRBV4-1 and TRBJ2-1; 11 bases match TRBD2. This TCR was sampled from a woman aged 18-29 years in good health and CMV-seronegative. What was sequenced was PBMCs. DNA for the CDR3: TGCGCCAGCAGCCAAGATTTTCCTAGCGGGAGGTTGGGAGCCTACAATGAGCAGTTCTTC. Translated, it gives CASSQDFPSGRLGAYNEQFF.